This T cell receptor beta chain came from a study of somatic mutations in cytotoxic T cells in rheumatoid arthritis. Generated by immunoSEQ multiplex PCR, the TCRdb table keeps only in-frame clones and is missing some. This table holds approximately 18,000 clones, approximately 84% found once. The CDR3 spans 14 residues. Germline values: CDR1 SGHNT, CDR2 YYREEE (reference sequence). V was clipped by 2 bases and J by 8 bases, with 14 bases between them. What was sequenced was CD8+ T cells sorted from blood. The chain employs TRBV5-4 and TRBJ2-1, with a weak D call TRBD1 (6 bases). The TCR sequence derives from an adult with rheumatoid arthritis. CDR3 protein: CASSFQGSRDEQFF. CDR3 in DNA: TGTGCCAGCAGCTTCCAGGGGTCTCGGGATGAGCAGTTCTTC.